The 9 T cell receptor beta chains below all came from one sample that was sequenced in a study of T cell repertoires in cytomegalovirus infection. TCRdb re-analysed the reads in MiXCR, keeping a single row per CDR3 protein. The profile shows about 250,000 distinct CDR3 sequences, 15% to 20% of them singletons. Sequenced material: CD8+ T cells from PBMCs. Receptors originate from a human donor in good health (CMV status not recorded). Some clones in this sample may be carry-over from other donors' samples.

This chain connects TRBV6-5 to TRBJ2-7; TRBD1 aligns across 7 bases. Germline V CDR1 and CDR2: MNHEY, SVGAGI. V lost 2 bases to trimming and J lost 0 bases; unmatched junction nucleotides: 7. CDR3 length: 16 residues. The CDR3 nucleotides are TGTGCCAGCAGTTACGCAACAGGGGATAGCTCCTACGAGCAGTACTTC. Translated, it gives CASSYATGDSSYEQYF.

This clonotype was seen at least ten times. The genes are TRBV7-2 and TRBJ2-7; D remains unclear. CDR1 SGHTA and CDR2 FQGNSA come from the germline V gene. The V end was cut by 1 base, the J end by 5 bases, with 12 bases between. The CDR3 has 14 amino acids. CDR3 amino acids: CASSLVGLVDEQYF. The CDR3 DNA reads as TGTGCCAGCAGCTTAGTGGGTTTGGTCGACGAGCAGTACTTC.

The V gene is TRBV28, the J gene TRBJ2-1; TRBD2 aligns across 8 bases. The junction had 8 bases not matched to a gene; V was cut back by 3 bases and J by 7 bases. Germline loops: CDR1 MDHEN, CDR2 SYDVKM. The CDR3 is 15 amino acids. In nucleotides, the CDR3 is TGTGCCAGCAGTTTGGTCGGGGGGGCCGATAATGAGCAGTTCTTC. Its translation is CASSLVGGADNEQFF.

This clonotype has only one observation. The chain has TRBV19 and TRBJ2-7, with D maybe TRBD2 (6 bases). Germline CDR1 is LNHDA and CDR2 is SQIVND (reference sequence). V lost 3 bases to trimming and J lost 3 bases, with 12 bases between them. The CDR3 is 14 residues long. The CDR3 DNA sequence: TGTGCCAGTAGTATGGGACTGACCCACTACGAGCAGTACTTC. Its translation is CASSMGLTHYEQYF.

This clonotype was detected many times. CDR3 sequence: CASSPSGGPYNEQFF. In DNA, the CDR3 is TGTGCCAGCAGCCCTTCTGGGGGGCCATACAATGAGCAGTTCTTC. The gene calls are TRBV7-6 and TRBJ2-1; D could derive from TRBD1 or TRBD2 (6 bases each). CDR1 and CDR2 (germline): SGHVS, FNYEAQ. Between the trimmed V and J ends, which lost 5 bases and 4 bases, there was a span of 15 bases. The CDR3 has 15 residues.

This clonotype has just a few counts. V is TRBV6-2 or TRBV6-3 and J is TRBJ2-3, with 7 bases that match TRBD1. This CDR3 is 17 amino acids long. V was clipped by 3 bases and J by 2 bases; unmatched bases: 11. Per the germline V gene, CDR1 is MNHEY and CDR2 is SVGEGT. The CDR3 nucleotides read TGTGCCAGCAGTTATGGAGTACAGGGGATACACACAGATACGCAGTATTTT. It codes for CASSYGVQGIHTDTQYF.

The chain recombines TRBV13 with TRBJ2-5; tentative D call: TRBD2 (6 bases). The V end was cut by 5 bases, the J end by 2 bases, with 12 bases between. This CDR3 is 14 amino acids long. Per the germline V gene, CDR1 is PRHDT and CDR2 is FYEKMQ (reference sequence). This CDR3 is CASSPGLIQETQYF. CDR3 coding DNA: TGTGCCAGCAGCCCGGGACTCATTCAAGAGACCCAGTACTTC.

The V gene is TRBV7-4, the J gene TRBJ1-4; D might be TRBD1 (5 bases). The CDR3 consists of 17 residues. Trimming removed 3 bases from V and 0 bases from J, with 14 bases in between. Per the germline V gene, CDR1 is SGHVT and CDR2 is SQSDAQ. The CDR3 DNA reads as TGTGCCAGCAGCTTGCGTGGGATGGGGGCAACTAATGAAAAACTGTTTTTT. Its protein product is CASSLRGMGATNEKLFF.

With respect to this clonotype: A junction boundary mismatches the germline segment, possibly from a read error. J is TRBJ2-5 and V is TRBV7-7, with D hard to call. Germline V gene data show CDR1 as SSHAT and CDR2 as FNYEAQ (reference sequence). CDR3 size: 15 residues. CDR3 nucleotides: TGTGCTAGCAGCTTAGCCCGATCGTACCAAGAGACCCAGTACTTC. Translating it yields CASSLARSYQETQYF.